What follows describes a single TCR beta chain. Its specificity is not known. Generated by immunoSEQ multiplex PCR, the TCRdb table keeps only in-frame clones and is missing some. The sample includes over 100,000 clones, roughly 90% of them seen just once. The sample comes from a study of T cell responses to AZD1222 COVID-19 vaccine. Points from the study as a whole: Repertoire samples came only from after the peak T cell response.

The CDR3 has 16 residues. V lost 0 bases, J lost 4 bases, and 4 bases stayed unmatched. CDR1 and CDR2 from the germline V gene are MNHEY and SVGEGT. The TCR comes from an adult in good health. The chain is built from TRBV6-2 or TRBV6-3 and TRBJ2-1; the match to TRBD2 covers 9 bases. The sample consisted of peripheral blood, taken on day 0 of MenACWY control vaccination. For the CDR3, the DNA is TGTGCCAGCAGTTACTCGGTGCGGGGGGGATACAATGAGCAGTTCTTC. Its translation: CASSYSVRGGYNEQFF.